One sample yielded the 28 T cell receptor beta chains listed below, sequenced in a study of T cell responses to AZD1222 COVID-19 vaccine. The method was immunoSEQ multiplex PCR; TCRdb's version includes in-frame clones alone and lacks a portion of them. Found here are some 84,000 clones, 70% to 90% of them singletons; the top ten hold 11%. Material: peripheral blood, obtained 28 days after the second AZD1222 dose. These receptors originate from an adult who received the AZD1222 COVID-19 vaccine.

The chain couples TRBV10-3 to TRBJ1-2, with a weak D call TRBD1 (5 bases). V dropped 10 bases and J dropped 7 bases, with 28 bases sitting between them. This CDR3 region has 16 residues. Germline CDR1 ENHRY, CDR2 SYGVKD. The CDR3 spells CATQPGLGAGMGGYTF. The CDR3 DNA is TGTGCCACCCAACCGGGCCTAGGGGCCGGGATGGGTGGCTACACCTTC.

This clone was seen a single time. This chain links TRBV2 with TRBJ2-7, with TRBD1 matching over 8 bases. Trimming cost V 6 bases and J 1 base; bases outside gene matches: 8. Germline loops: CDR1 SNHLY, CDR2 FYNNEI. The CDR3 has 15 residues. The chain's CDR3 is CASSPDRAISYEQYF. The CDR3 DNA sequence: TGTGCCAGCAGCCCGGACAGGGCCATATCCTACGAGCAGTACTTC. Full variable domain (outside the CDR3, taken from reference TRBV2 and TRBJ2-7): EPEVTQTPSHQVTQMGQEVILRCVPISNHLYFYWYRQILGQKVEFLVSFYNNEISEKSEIFDDQFSVERPDGSNFTLKIRSTKLEDSAMYFCASSPDRAISYEQYFGPGTRLTVT.

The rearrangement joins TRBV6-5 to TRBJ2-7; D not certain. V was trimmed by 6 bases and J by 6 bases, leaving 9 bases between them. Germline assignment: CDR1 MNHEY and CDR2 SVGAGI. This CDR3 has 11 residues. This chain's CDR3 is CASSQNGEQYF. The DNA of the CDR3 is TGTGCCAGCAGCCAGAACGGCGAGCAGTACTTC.

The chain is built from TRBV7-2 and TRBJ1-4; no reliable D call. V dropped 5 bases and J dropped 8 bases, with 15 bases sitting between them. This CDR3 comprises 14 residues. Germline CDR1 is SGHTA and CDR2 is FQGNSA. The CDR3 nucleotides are TGTGCCAGCAGCCAGCTCGGCGCGGGGGAAAAACTGTTTTTT. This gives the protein CASSQLGAGEKLFF. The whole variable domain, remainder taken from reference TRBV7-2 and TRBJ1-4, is GAGVSQSPSNKVTEKGKDVELRCDPISGHTALYWYRQSLGQGLEFLIYFQGNSAPDKSGLPSDRFSAERTGGSVSTLTIQRTQQEDSAVYLCASSQLGAGEKLFFGSGTQLSVL.

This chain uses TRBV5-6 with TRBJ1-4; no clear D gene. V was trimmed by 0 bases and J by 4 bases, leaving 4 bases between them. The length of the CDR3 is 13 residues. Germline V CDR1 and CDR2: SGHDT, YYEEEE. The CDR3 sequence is CASSLGFNEKLFF. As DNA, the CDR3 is TGTGCCAGCAGCTTGGGGTTTAATGAAAAACTGTTTTTT.

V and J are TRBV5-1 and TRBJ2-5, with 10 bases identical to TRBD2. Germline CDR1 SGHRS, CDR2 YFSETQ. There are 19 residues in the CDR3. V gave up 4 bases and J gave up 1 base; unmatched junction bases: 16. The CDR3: CASSRGNSGGTLAQETQYF. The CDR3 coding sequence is TGCGCCAGCAGCCGCGGAAATAGCGGGGGGACCCTAGCCCAAGAGACCCAGTACTTC.

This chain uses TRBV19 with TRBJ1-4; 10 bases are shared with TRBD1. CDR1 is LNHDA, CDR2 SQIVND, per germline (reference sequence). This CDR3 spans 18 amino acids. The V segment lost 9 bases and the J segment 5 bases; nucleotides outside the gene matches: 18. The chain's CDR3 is CASQSTRDRGVINEKLFF. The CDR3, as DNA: TGTGCCAGCCAAAGTACTCGGGACAGGGGCGTTATAAATGAAAAACTGTTTTTT.

The CDR3 nucleotides read TGCGCCAGCAGCTTGCGCGGACTAGCGGGGGGGAACACCGGGGAGCTGTTTTTT. As protein: CASSLRGLAGGNTGELFF. The rearrangement uses TRBV5-1 and TRBJ2-2; 14 bases fit TRBD2. V dropped 1 base and J dropped 1; count of bases not matched to a gene: 3. This CDR3 comprises 18 residues. Germline assignment: CDR1 SGHRS and CDR2 YFSETQ. Based on the CDR3 plus reference TRBV5-1 and TRBJ2-2, the full variable domain is KAGVTQTPRYLIKTRGQQVTLSCSPISGHRSVSWYQQTPGQGLQFLFEYFSETQRNKGNFPGRFSGRQFSNSRSEMNVSTLELGDSALYLCASSLRGLAGGNTGELFFGEGSRLTVL.

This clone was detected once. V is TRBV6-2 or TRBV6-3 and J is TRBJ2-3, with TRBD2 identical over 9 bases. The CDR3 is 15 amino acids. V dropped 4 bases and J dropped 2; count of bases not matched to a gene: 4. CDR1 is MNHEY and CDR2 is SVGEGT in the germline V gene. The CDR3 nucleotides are TGTGCCAGCAGTTTAGCGGGGGTGGCCACAGATACGCAGTATTTT. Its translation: CASSLAGVATDTQYF.

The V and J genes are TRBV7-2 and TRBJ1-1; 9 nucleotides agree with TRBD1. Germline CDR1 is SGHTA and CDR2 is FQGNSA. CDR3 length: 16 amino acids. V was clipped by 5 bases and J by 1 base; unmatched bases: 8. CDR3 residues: CASSTYRGRQNTEAFF. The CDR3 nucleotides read TGTGCCAGCAGCACCTACAGGGGGCGACAGAACACTGAAGCTTTCTTT.

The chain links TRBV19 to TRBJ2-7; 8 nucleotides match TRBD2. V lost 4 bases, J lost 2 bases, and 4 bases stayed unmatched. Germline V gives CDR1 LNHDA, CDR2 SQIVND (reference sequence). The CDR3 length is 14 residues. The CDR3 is CASSTGLGTYEQYF. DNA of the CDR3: TGTGCCAGTAGTACGGGACTAGGAACCTACGAGCAGTACTTC.

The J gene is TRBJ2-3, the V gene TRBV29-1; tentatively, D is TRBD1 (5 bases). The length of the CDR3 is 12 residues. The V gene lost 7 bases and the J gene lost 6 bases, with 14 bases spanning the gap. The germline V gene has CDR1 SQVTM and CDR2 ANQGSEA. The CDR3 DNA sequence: TGCAGCGGGACCAGGGATACGGATACGCAGTATTTT. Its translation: CSGTRDTDTQYF.

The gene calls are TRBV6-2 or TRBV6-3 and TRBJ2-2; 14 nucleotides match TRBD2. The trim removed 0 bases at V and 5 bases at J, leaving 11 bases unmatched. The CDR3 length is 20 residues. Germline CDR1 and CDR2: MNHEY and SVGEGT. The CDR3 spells CASSYSGLAGGRMATGELFF. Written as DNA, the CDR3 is TGTGCCAGCAGTTACTCAGGACTAGCGGGGGGCCGAATGGCAACCGGGGAGCTGTTTTTT.

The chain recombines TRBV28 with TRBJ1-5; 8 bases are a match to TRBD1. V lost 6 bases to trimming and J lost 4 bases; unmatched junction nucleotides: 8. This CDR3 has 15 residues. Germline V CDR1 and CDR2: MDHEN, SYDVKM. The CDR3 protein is CASRKQGGANQPQHF. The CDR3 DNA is TGTGCCAGCAGAAAACAGGGGGGGGCAAATCAGCCCCAGCATTTT. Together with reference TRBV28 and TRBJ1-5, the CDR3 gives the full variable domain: DVKVTQSSRYLVKRTGEKVFLECVQDMDHENMFWYRQDPGLGLRLIYFSYDVKMKEKGDIPEGYSVSREKKERFSLILESASTNQTSMYLCASRKQGGANQPQHFGDGTRLSIL.

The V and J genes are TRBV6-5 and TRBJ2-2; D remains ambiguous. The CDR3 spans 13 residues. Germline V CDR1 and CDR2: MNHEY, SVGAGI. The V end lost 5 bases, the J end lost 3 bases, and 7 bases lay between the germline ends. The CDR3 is CASSPRYTGELFF. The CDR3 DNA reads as TGTGCCAGCAGTCCACGGTACACCGGGGAGCTGTTTTTT.

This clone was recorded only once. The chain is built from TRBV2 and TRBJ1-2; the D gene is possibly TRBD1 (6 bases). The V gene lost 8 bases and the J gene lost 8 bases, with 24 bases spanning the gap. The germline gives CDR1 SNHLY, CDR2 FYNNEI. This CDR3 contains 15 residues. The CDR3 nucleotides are TGTGCCAGCGCTAGGGGAGACAGGTCAAGTTGGGGCTACACCTTC. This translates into CASARGDRSSWGYTF.

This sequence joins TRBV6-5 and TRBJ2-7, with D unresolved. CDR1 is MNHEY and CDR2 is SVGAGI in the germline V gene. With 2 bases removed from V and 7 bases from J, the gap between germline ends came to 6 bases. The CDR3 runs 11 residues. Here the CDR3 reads CASSYLGEQYF. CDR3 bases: TGTGCCAGCAGTTACCTTGGGGAGCAGTACTTC.

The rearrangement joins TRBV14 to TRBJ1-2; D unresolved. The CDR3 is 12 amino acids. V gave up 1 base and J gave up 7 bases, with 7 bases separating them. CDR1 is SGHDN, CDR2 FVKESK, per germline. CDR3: CASSQGPSGYTF. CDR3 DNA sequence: TGTGCCAGCAGCCAAGGTCCGAGTGGCTACACCTTC.

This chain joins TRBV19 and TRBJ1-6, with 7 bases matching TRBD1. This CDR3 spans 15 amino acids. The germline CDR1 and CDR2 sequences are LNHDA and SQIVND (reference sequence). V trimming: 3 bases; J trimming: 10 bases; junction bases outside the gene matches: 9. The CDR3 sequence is CASSIDARGSSPLHF. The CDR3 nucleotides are TGTGCCAGTAGTATCGACGCCAGGGGGAGCTCACCCCTCCACTTT.

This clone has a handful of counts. The CDR3: CASSYGQGGETQYF. CDR3 nucleotide sequence: TGTGCCAGCAGTTACGGGCAGGGTGGTGAGACCCAGTACTTC. This sequence joins TRBV6-2 or TRBV6-3 and TRBJ2-5; tentatively, D is TRBD1 (5 bases). V was pared by 2 bases and J by 5 bases, with 12 bases between. The length of the CDR3 is 14 residues. Germline CDR1 reads MNHEY; CDR2 reads SVGEGT.

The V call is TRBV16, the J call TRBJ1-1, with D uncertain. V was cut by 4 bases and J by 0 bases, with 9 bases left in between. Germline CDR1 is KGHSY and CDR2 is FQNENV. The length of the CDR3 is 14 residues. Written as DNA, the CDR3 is TGTGCCAGCAGCCTCCGGGTTATGAACACTGAAGCTTTCTTT. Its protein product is CASSLRVMNTEAFF.

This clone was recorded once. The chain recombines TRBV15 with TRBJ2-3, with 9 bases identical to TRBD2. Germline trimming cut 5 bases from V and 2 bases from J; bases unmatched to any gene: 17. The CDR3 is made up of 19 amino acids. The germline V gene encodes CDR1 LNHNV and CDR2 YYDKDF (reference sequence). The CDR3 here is CATSSNRGGERGVTDTQYF. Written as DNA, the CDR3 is TGTGCCACCAGCTCCAACCGGGGGGGGGAGCGGGGGGTCACAGATACGCAGTATTTT.

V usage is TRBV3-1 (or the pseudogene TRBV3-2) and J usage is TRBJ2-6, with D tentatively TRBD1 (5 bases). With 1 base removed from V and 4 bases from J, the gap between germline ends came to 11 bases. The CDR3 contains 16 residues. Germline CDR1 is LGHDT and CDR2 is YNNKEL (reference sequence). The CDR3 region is CASSQAGKSGANVLTF. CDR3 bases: TGTGCCAGCAGCCAAGCAGGGAAGTCCGGGGCCAACGTCCTGACTTTC.

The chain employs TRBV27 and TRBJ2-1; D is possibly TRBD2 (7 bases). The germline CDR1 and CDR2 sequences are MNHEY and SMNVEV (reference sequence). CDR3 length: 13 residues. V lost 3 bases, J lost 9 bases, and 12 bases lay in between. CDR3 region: CASSFRGGGEQFF. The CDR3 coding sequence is TGTGCCAGCAGTTTCAGGGGAGGGGGTGAGCAGTTCTTC.

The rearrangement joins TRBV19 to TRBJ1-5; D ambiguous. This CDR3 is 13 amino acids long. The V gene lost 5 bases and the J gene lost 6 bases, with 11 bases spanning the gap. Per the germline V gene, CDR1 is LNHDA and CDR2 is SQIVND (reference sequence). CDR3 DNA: TGTGCCAGTAGTCAGACCAGGAGTCAGCCCCAGCATTTT. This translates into CASSQTRSQPQHF.

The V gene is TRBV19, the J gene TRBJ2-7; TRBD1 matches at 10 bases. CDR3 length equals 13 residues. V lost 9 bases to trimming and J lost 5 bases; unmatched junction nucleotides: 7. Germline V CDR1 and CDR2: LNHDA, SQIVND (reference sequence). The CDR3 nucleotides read TGTGCCAGCGCAGACAGGGGGCGAGACGAGCAGTACTTC. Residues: CASADRGRDEQYF. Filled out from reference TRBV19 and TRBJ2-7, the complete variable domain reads DGGITQSPKYLFRKEGQNVTLSCEQNLNHDAMYWYRQDPGQGLRLIYYSQIVNDFQKGDIAEGYSVSREKKESFPLTVTSAQKNPTAFYLCASADRGRDEQYFGPGTRLTVT.

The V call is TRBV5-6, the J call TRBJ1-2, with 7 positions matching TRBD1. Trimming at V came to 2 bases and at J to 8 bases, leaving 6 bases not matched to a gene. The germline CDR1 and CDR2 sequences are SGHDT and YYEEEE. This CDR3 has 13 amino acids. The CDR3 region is CASSFNTGVGYTF. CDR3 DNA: TGTGCCAGCAGCTTTAATACAGGGGTCGGCTACACCTTC.

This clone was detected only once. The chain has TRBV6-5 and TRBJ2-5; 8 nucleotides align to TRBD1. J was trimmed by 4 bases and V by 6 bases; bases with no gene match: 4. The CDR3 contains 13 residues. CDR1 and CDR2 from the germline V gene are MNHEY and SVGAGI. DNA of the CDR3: TGTGCCAGCAGGGGACAGGTAGGAGAGACCCAGTACTTC. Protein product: CASRGQVGETQYF.